This T cell receptor (beta chain) was documented in a study of cytomegalovirus exposure and HLA in healthy donors. Findings of the study overall: Most likely, a cluster of highly shared sequence variants arose as a sequencing artifact.

The CDR3 consists of 14 residues. Germline V gives CDR1 SGDLS, CDR2 YYNGEE. V gave up 4 bases and J gave up 8 bases; unmatched junction bases: 4. As regards this clone: Its antigen remains unknown.

This PCR relied on a set of 60 Vbeta primers and 13 Jbeta primers. Here immunoSEQ multiplex PCR was the method, and the copy in TCRdb shows in-frame clones only, minus some. The sample has around 130,000 clones; roughly 85% are singletons. Sample: PBMCs. The genes are TRBV9 and TRBJ2-2, with 11 bases aligning to TRBD2. The receptor was isolated from a boy younger than 18 in good health and CMV-seronegative. As DNA, the CDR3 is TGTGCCAGCAGCTCTCGACTAGCGGGAGGGGAGCTGTTTTTT. Protein: CASSSRLAGGELFF.